This is a list of T cell receptor beta chains from one sample in a study of cytomegalovirus exposure and HLA in healthy donors. Clones were sequenced by immunoSEQ multiplex PCR, and TCRdb holds only the in-frame ones, with some missing. Counted here are fewer than 250,000 clones, around 79% occurring once; the ten biggest clones make up roughly 1.4%. The specimen sequenced was PBMCs. These TCRs come from a woman between 45 and 60 years old in good health and CMV-seronegative. CDR3s include the opening cysteine and the closing phenylalanine or tryptophan. The order of the fields is D gene, V gene, clone size, J gene, CDR3 protein, CDR3 DNA. A D gene is named only where the DNA matches it firmly. Some rows mark clone size as missing; the rest say once, few, many or name a class of expanded clone.

-	TRBV5-8	-	TRBJ1-5	CASSLLRTLHQPQHF	TGTGCCAGCAGCTTACTCAGGACACTCCATCAGCCCCAGCATTTT
-	TRBV6-5	-	TRBJ1-5	CASRSGRDSRAQHF	TGTGCCAGCAGGTCCGGGCGGGACTCTAGGGCCCAGCATTTT
TRBD1	TRBV7-9	-	TRBJ1-2	CASSGPRDRVNYGYTF	TGTGCCAGCAGCGGACCGCGGGACAGGGTAAACTATGGCTACACCTTC
-	TRBV4-3	-	TRBJ1-3	CASSQGWGAGNTIYF	TGCGCCAGCAGCCAGGGTTGGGGAGCCGGAAACACCATATATTTT
TRBD1	TRBV29-1	once	TRBJ2-7	CSVEHGQGTSYEQYF	TGCAGCGTTGAGCATGGACAGGGAACCTCCTACGAGCAGTACTTC
-	TRBV7-2	-	TRBJ1-4	CASSVATNEKLFF	TGTGCCAGCAGCGTCGCAACTAATGAAAAACTGTTTTTT
TRBD1	TRBV18	-	TRBJ1-5	CASSQSSQGVGQPQHF	TGTGCCAGCTCACAATCCTCACAGGGGGTCGGTCAGCCCCAGCATTTT
-	TRBV18	-	TRBJ1-4	CASSQGINEKLFF	TGTGCCAGCTCACAGGGGATTAATGAAAAACTGTTTTTT
-	TRBV19	-	TRBJ1-5	CASRVGGSNQPQHF	TGTGCCAGTAGAGTGGGGGGGAGCAATCAGCCCCAGCATTTT
TRBD2	TRBV28	-	TRBJ2-7	CASSPLTSGRTYEQYF	TGTGCCAGCAGTCCCCTCACTAGCGGGAGAACCTACGAGCAGTACTTC
-	TRBV9	-	TRBJ2-2	CASSVVGAVNTGELFF	TGTGCCAGCAGCGTAGTGGGAGCGGTGAACACCGGGGAGCTGTTTTTT
TRBD2	TRBV9	-	TRBJ2-1	CASSLGRASGSYNEQFF	TGTGCCAGCAGCTTGGGGAGGGCTAGCGGATCCTACAATGAGCAGTTCTTC
-	TRBV7-3	-	TRBJ1-1	CASSPYGGNTEAFF	TGTGCCAGCAGCCCCTACGGGGGAAACACTGAAGCTTTCTTT
-	TRBV14	-	TRBJ2-2	CASSLQATGELFF	TGTGCCAGCAGCCTTCAGGCTACCGGGGAGCTGTTTTTT
TRBD2	TRBV5-4	-	TRBJ2-1	CASSLKRETGGNEQFF	TGTGCCAGCAGCCTTAAGAGAGAAACGGGAGGCAATGAGCAGTTCTTC
TRBD1	TRBV27	-	TRBJ1-2	CASSLDRGHYGYTF	TGTGCCAGCAGTTTGGACAGGGGCCACTATGGCTACACCTTC
-	TRBV7-6	-	TRBJ2-7	CASSRGHEAYEQYF	TGTGCCAGCAGCCGCGGTCACGAAGCCTACGAGCAGTACTTC
-	TRBV7-8	-	TRBJ1-5	CASTSDSSNQPQHF	TGTGCCAGCACCTCCGACAGTAGCAATCAGCCCCAGCATTTT
TRBD1	TRBV25-1	once	TRBJ1-4	CASSVNRDRGRYNEKLFF	TGTGCCAGCAGTGTCAACCGGGACAGGGGGCGTTACAATGAAAAACTGTTTTTT
-	TRBV5-1	few	TRBJ2-1	CASSELSYADEQFF	TGCGCCAGCAGCGAACTTAGCTACGCGGATGAGCAGTTCTTC
-	TRBV25-1	few	TRBJ2-7	CASRLNTGTLDEQYF	TGTGCCAGCAGACTTAATACCGGGACTCTGGACGAGCAGTACTTC
-	TRBV9	-	TRBJ1-2	CASSVAEGRDYGYTF	TGTGCCAGCAGCGTAGCTGAGGGTAGGGACTATGGCTACACCTTC
-	TRBV7-9	-	TRBJ1-1	CASSLALNTEAFF	TGTGCCAGCAGCTTGGCATTGAACACTGAAGCTTTCTTT
TRBD2	TRBV7-3	-	TRBJ2-2	CASSISGEATGELFF	TGTGCCAGCAGCATTAGCGGGGAAGCCACCGGGGAGCTGTTTTTT
-	TRBV7-2	-	TRBJ2-5	CASSLDRSQETQYF	TGTGCCAGCAGCCTGGACAGATCCCAAGAGACCCAGTACTTC
-	TRBV5-1	few	TRBJ1-2	CASSRNQGPIGGYTF	TGCGCCAGCAGCCGTAACCAGGGTCCTATCGGTGGCTACACCTTC
-	TRBV7-9	-	TRBJ1-3	CASSQTVSSSGNTIYF	TGTGCCAGCAGCCAGACAGTCTCCTCATCTGGAAACACCATATATTTT
-	TRBV15	-	TRBJ2-3	CATSRLEGRTADTQYF	TGTGCCACCAGCAGACTAGAAGGGAGGACGGCAGATACGCAGTATTTT
-	TRBV19	-	TRBJ1-2	CASSIDYSNYGYTF	TGTGCCAGTAGTATAGATTACAGCAACTATGGCTACACCTTC
-	TRBV18	few	TRBJ1-1	CASSPGQNTEAFF	TGTGCCAGCTCACCTGGGCAGAACACTGAAGCTTTCTTT
TRBD2	TRBV5-1	-	TRBJ2-3	CASSFTSGGITDTQYF	TGCGCCAGCAGCTTTACTAGCGGGGGTATCACAGATACGCAGTATTTT
TRBD2	TRBV4-1	-	TRBJ2-1	CASSQRLAGDSSYNEQFF	TGCGCCAGCAGCCAGCGTCTAGCGGGAGACAGCTCCTACAATGAGCAGTTCTTC
-	TRBV7-6	-	TRBJ2-1	CASSAGGHRSIYNEQFF	TGTGCCAGCAGCGCCGGGGGGCACCGAAGTATTTACAATGAGCAGTTCTTC
TRBD1	TRBV29-1	-	TRBJ1-1	CSARTGQDTEAFF	TGCAGCGCAAGGACAGGGCAGGACACTGAAGCTTTCTTT
-	TRBV5-1	-	TRBJ2-7	CASSPARGYYEQYF	TGCGCCAGCAGCCCGGCCAGGGGATACTACGAGCAGTACTTC
TRBD2	TRBV4-3	-	TRBJ2-1	CASSPGLAGVLEQFF	TGCGCCAGCAGCCCCGGACTAGCGGGAGTCCTTGAGCAGTTCTTC
TRBD1	TRBV19	-	TRBJ2-7	CATRDRLYEQYF	TGTGCCACCCGGGACAGGCTTTACGAGCAGTACTTC
-	TRBV18	-	TRBJ1-2	CASSPTDSSSGYTF	TGTGCCAGCTCACCAACGGACAGTTCGAGTGGCTACACCTTC
-	TRBV5-4	-	TRBJ1-5	CASSTQGSNQPQHF	TGTGCCAGCAGCACCCAGGGGTCGAATCAGCCCCAGCATTTT
-	TRBV7-2	-	TRBJ1-2	CASSLEPPAGLYGYTF	TGTGCCAGCAGCTTAGAGCCCCCTGCTGGGCTCTATGGCTACACCTTC
-	TRBV6-6	-	TRBJ2-1	CASSLNNEQFF	TGTGCCAGCAGTTTAAACAATGAGCAGTTCTTC
-	TRBV7-2	-	TRBJ1-2	CASSRGGLYGYTF	TGTGCCAGCAGCCGGGGGGGGCTCTATGGCTACACCTTC
TRBD1	TRBV6-1	-	TRBJ1-4	CASLQDRVNEKLFF	TGTGCCAGCCTCCAGGACAGGGTGAATGAAAAACTGTTTTTT
TRBD1	TRBV6-4	-	TRBJ2-6	CASSVLQGASGANVLTF	TGTGCCAGCAGTGTACTACAGGGGGCGTCAGGGGCCAACGTCCTGACTTTC
TRBD2	TRBV5-4	once	TRBJ2-5	CASSPGTRAEETQYF	TGTGCCAGCAGCCCGGGGACTAGAGCTGAAGAGACCCAGTACTTC
TRBD2	TRBV6-5	-	TRBJ2-7	CASSLTSGAYEQYF	TGTGCCAGCAGTTTGACTAGCGGGGCGTACGAGCAGTACTTC
-	TRBV10-3	-	TRBJ2-2	CAISESLGLNTGELFF	TGTGCCATCAGTGAGTCGCTGGGGCTGAACACCGGGGAGCTGTTTTTT
TRBD1	TRBV18	-	TRBJ1-2	CASSSRPGQGFGYTF	TGTGCCAGCTCTTCGCGACCGGGACAGGGGTTTGGCTACACCTTC
-	TRBV12-2	-	TRBJ1-5	CASRDIRDRGSNQPQHF	TGTGCAAGTCGCGATATCCGGGACAGGGGGAGCAATCAGCCCCAGCATTTT
TRBD1	TRBV29-1	few	TRBJ2-5	CSVEPPAGGAQYF	TGCAGCGTTGAACCCCCAGCAGGGGGCGCCCAGTACTTC
TRBD2	TRBV7-6	once	TRBJ2-7	CASSTGGNREQYF	TGTGCCAGCAGCACGGGGGGGAATCGCGAGCAGTACTTC
TRBD1	TRBV7-9	once	TRBJ1-5	CASSPLDRRYQPQHF	TGTGCCAGCAGCCCCTTGGACAGGAGGTATCAGCCCCAGCATTTT